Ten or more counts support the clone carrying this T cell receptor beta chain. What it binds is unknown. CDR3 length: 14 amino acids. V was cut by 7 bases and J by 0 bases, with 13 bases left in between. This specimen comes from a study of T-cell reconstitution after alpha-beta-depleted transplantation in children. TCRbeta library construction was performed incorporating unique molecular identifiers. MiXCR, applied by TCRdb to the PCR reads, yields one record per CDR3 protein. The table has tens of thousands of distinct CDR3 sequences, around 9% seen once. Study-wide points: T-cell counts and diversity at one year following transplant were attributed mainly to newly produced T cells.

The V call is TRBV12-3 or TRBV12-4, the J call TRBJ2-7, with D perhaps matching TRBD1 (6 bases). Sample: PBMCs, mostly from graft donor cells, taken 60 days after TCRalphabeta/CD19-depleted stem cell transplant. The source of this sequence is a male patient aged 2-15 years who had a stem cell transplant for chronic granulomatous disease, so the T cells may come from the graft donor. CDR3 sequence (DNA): TGTGCCAGCACTGCCGACAGGAGCTCCTACGAGCAGTACTTC. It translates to CASTADRSSYEQYF.